These T cell receptor beta chains were read from a single sample in a study of blood T cell repertoires in COVID-19. TCRdb's copy holds only in-frame clones and misses some; the assay was immunoSEQ multiplex PCR. Of approximately 500,000 clones listed, around 89% are singletons. The source material was PBMCs or T cells enriched from blood (not recorded which). These TCRs come from a middle-aged woman who had recovered from COVID-19. Each CDR3 is given with its conserved first and last residue. D genes are given only for firm matches. Clone sizes are given selectively: once, few, many, or a class where the clone is expanded.

>.|TRBV24-1|TRBJ2-4|17|TRBD1
CATSESGTGKSKNIQYF
TGTGCCACCAGTGAATCCGGGACAGGGAAGTCCAAAAACATTCAGTACTTC
>once|TRBV4-1|TRBJ1-5|16|.
CASSLRSAPSNQPQHF
TGCGCCAGCAGCCTCCGTAGCGCCCCTAGCAATCAGCCCCAGCATTTT
>.|TRBV4-3|TRBJ2-1|13|.
CASSQRDGGEQFF
TGCGCCAGCAGCCAACGGGATGGGGGCGAGCAGTTCTTC
>.|TRBV28|TRBJ2-7|15|.
CASNLSRGGTYEQYF
TGTGCCAGCAACCTTTCCAGGGGAGGGACCTACGAGCAGTACTTC
>.|TRBV30|TRBJ1-1|12|.
CACEQGGTEAFF
TGTGCCTGTGAACAGGGCGGCACTGAAGCTTTCTTT
>.|TRBV7-2|TRBJ1-1|15|.
CASSPQVTMNTEAFF
TGTGCCAGCAGCCCACAGGTTACCATGAACACTGAAGCTTTCTTT
>.|TRBV7-2|TRBJ1-5|15|.
CASSSEGGGNQPQHF
TGTGCCAGCAGCTCCGAGGGGGGGGGCAATCAGCCCCAGCATTTT
>.|TRBV9|TRBJ2-5|15|.
CASSPRGGWGETQYF
TGTGCCAGCAGCCCGAGGGGGGGCTGGGGAGAGACCCAGTACTTC
>.|TRBV18|TRBJ2-2|13|.
CASSRESAGELFF
TGTGCCAGCTCAAGGGAGTCAGCCGGGGAGCTGTTTTTT
>.|TRBV27|TRBJ2-3|16|TRBD2
CASSFSRAGGADTQYF
TGTGCCAGCAGCTTTTCCCGAGCGGGAGGGGCAGATACGCAGTATTTT
>.|TRBV7-9|TRBJ2-7|15|TRBD1
CASSFSGDSSYEQYF
TGTGCCAGCAGCTTCTCAGGGGACAGCTCCTACGAGCAGTACTTC
>once|TRBV4-3|TRBJ1-1|16|.
CASSQDHAGMNTEAFF
TGCGCCAGCAGCCAAGATCATGCAGGTATGAACACTGAAGCTTTCTTT
>.|TRBV27|TRBJ2-7|13|.
CASSFRSSYEQYF
TGTGCCAGCAGTTTTCGGAGCTCCTACGAGCAGTACTTC
>.|TRBV27|TRBJ2-7|15|TRBD1
CASSFPGTGVYEQYF
TGTGCCAGCAGTTTCCCCGGGACAGGGGTCTACGAGCAGTACTTC
>.|TRBV19|TRBJ2-2|14|TRBD2
CAAAGTSWTGELFF
TGTGCCGCCGCCGGGACTAGCTGGACCGGGGAGCTGTTTTTT
>once|TRBV10-3|TRBJ2-6|18|.
CAISDLVVRDSGANVLTF
TGTGCCATCAGTGATTTGGTGGTCAGGGACTCTGGGGCCAACGTCCTGACTTTC
>.|TRBV10-3|TRBJ2-5|16|TRBD2
CAISESLAGPQETQYF
TGTGCCATCAGTGAGTCACTAGCGGGACCCCAGGAGACCCAGTACTTC
>.|TRBV11-2|TRBJ2-5|15|.
CASSLIGRGGETQYF
TGTGCCAGCAGCTTAATTGGCAGGGGAGGGGAGACCCAGTACTTC
>few|TRBV6-2/TRBV6-3|TRBJ1-2|12|.
CASSRQFYGYTF
TGTGCCAGCAGTCGACAGTTCTATGGCTACACCTTC
>few|TRBV7-9|TRBJ1-1|17|.
CASSQISGGWTNTEAFF
TGTGCCAGCAGCCAAATCTCGGGGGGCTGGACGAACACTGAAGCTTTCTTT
>.|TRBV5-4|TRBJ2-3|13|.
CASSLTDTDTQYF
TGTGCCAGCAGCTTGACAGACACAGATACGCAGTATTTT
>.|TRBV28|TRBJ1-2|19|TRBD1
CASSLLRGRGQGDWYGYTF
TGTGCCAGCAGTTTATTGCGGGGAAGGGGACAGGGAGATTGGTATGGCTACACCTTC
>.|TRBV15|TRBJ1-4|16|.
CATSRWGEGFNEKLFF
TGTGCCACCAGCAGGTGGGGCGAAGGGTTTAATGAAAAACTGTTTTTT
>once|TRBV9|TRBJ2-2|15|TRBD1
CASSVGTGGTGELFF
TGTGCCAGCAGCGTAGGTACAGGGGGCACCGGGGAGCTGTTTTTT
>.|TRBV6-5|TRBJ2-7|14|.
CASSSIASSYEQYF
TGTGCCAGCAGTTCCATTGCGAGCTCCTACGAGCAGTACTTC
>.|TRBV24-1|TRBJ1-2|17|TRBD1
CATSDASGQGNNYGYTF
TGTGCCACCAGTGATGCATCCGGACAGGGAAACAACTATGGCTACACCTTC
>.|TRBV5-5|TRBJ1-3|14|.
CASSVYSSGNTIYF
TGTGCCAGCAGCGTTTATTCCTCTGGAAACACCATATATTTT
>.|TRBV2|TRBJ1-5|15|.
CASHHSTGSNQPQHF
TGTGCCAGCCATCACTCTACAGGGAGTAATCAGCCCCAGCATTTT
>.|TRBV5-1|TRBJ2-2|18|TRBD2
CASSHLAYGEGGTGELFF
TGCGCCAGCAGCCACTTGGCATATGGGGAGGGCGGCACCGGGGAGCTGTTTTTT
>.|TRBV10-3|TRBJ1-2|15|.
CAISGGRDRNYGYTF
TGTGCCATCAGTGGCGGACGAGACAGAAACTATGGCTACACCTTC
>.|TRBV19|TRBJ1-4|14|.
CASREQGSNEKLFF
TGTGCCAGTAGAGAACAGGGATCTAATGAAAAACTGTTTTTT
>.|TRBV11-3|TRBJ1-1|14|.
CASSSGVGGTEAFF
TGTGCCAGCAGTTCAGGGGTAGGAGGCACTGAAGCTTTCTTT
>.|TRBV4-3|TRBJ1-6|16|TRBD1
CASSQDRTGGYSPLHF
TGCGCCAGCAGCCAAGACCGAACAGGGGGGTATTCACCCCTCCACTTT
>.|TRBV11-1|TRBJ2-1|16|TRBD2
CASSLPSSGPYNEQFF
TGTGCCAGCAGCTTACCCTCTAGCGGACCATACAATGAGCAGTTCTTC
>.|TRBV2|TRBJ2-3|14|.
CASSEGLRTDTQYF
TGTGCCAGCAGTGAGGGGCTGCGCACAGATACGCAGTATTTT
>.|TRBV5-1|TRBJ2-7|15|TRBD1
CASSGKTGSSYEQYF
TGCGCCAGCAGCGGCAAGACAGGGAGCTCCTACGAGCAGTACTTC
>.|TRBV15|TRBJ2-2|14|TRBD1
CATSKDRVTGELFF
TGTGCCACCAGCAAAGACAGGGTCACCGGGGAGCTGTTTTTT
>.|TRBV11-3|TRBJ2-3|14|TRBD1
CASNQRQGSDTQYF
TGTGCCAGCAACCAAAGACAGGGTTCAGATACGCAGTATTTT
>.|TRBV24-1|TRBJ1-5|12|.
CATSDPNQPQHF
TGTGCCACCAGTGACCCTAACCAGCCCCAGCATTTT
>.|TRBV4-3|TRBJ1-2|15|.
CASSLEEGAAYGYTF
TGCGCCAGCAGCCTCGAGGAAGGGGCAGCCTATGGCTACACCTTC
>.|TRBV6-5|TRBJ2-5|13|.
CASSSWTSETQYF
TGTGCCAGCAGTTCGTGGACTTCAGAGACCCAGTACTTC
>.|TRBV6-4|TRBJ2-1|15|TRBD2
CASSEELAGRYEQFF
TGTGCCAGCAGTGAGGAACTAGCGGGACGGTATGAGCAGTTCTTC
>.|TRBV6-5|TRBJ1-2|14|.
CASRRQASDYGYTF
TGTGCCAGCAGACGACAGGCTTCGGACTATGGCTACACCTTC
>.|TRBV7-8|TRBJ2-1|16|.
CASSRSRGSSYNEQFF
TGTGCCAGCAGCAGAAGCCGGGGAAGCTCCTACAATGAGCAGTTCTTC
>.|TRBV3-1/TRBV3-2|TRBJ1-4|15|.
CASAPEEGMVEKLFF
TGTGCCAGCGCCCCGGAAGAGGGAATGGTTGAAAAACTGTTTTTT
>.|TRBV2|TRBJ2-2|15|TRBD2
CASHGASGRTGELFF
TGTGCCAGCCATGGGGCTAGCGGGCGCACCGGGGAGCTGTTTTTT
>.|TRBV3-1/TRBV3-2|TRBJ2-1|14|.
CASSQGYTPNEQFF
TGTGCCAGCAGCCAAGGCTATACCCCCAATGAGCAGTTCTTC